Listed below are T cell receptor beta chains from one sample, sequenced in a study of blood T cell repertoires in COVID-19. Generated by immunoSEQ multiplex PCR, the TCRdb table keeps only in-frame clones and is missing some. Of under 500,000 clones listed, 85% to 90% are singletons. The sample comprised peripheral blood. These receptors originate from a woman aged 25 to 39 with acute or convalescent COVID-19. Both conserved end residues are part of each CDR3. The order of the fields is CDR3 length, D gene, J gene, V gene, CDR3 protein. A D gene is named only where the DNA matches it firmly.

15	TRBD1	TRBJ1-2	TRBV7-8	CASSLAGQHNYGYTF
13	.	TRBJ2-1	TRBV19	CASSIGQNNEQFF
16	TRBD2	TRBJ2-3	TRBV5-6	CASSGGLAGGLDTQYF
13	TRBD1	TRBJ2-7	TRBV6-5	CACRYRGSYEQYF
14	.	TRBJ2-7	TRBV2	CASSEGGSLYEQYF
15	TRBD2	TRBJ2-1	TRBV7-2	CASSLAAGKYNEQFF
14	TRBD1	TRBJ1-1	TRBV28	CASRPTGGRTEAFF
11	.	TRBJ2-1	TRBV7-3	CASSLGGEQFF
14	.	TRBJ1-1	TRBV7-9	CASNVAGTNTEAFF
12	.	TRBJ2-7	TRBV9	CASSVQGDEQYF
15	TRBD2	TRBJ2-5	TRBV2	CASSSRLAGEETQYF
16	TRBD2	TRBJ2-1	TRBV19	CASSTAGTSAYNEQFF
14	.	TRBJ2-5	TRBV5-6	CASSLKQGQETQYF
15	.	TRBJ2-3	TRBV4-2	CASSQERYSTDTQYF
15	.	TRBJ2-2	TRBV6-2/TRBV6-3	CASSSGMARTGELFF
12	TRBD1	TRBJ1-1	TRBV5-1	CASSVGQGEAFF
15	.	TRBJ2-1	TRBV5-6	CASSLAPGEGNEQFF
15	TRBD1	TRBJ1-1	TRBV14	CASSTRQGAGTEAFF
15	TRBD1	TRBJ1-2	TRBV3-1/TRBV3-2	CASSPQGASVDGYTF
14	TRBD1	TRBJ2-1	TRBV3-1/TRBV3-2	CASSPGGPYNEQFF